This TCR beta chain was captured in a study of T cells in Graves' hyperthyroidism and ophthalmopathy. Using RNA transcripts as the source, TCR beta CDR3 regions were amplified. The study used the HTBI primer set for a first-round RT-PCR of the TCR CDR3. MiXCR, applied by TCRdb to the multiplex PCR reads, yields one record per CDR3 protein. The table records about 380,000 distinct CDR3 sequences, around 18% of them present only once. A NOSPECS grade of at least 4, a Clinical Activity Score of at least 3 and duration under 3 months were recorded in ophthalmopathy patients. Diagnosis relied on clinical symptoms, serum thyroxine and TRAb, thyroid ultrasound and orbital computed tomography. Points from the study as a whole: Median prediction lead before ophthalmopathy onset was around 7 months with the model. Patients with ophthalmopathy were separated from those with stable hyperthyroidism by a 13 V-J model.

This clonotype occurred once. Antigen unknown. This clonotype was sampled from a man aged 18-30 years with Graves' ophthalmopathy. Specimen: blood.

The CDR3: CASSLTDRDNQPQHF. The CDR3 DNA follows: TGTGCCAGCAGCTTGACGGACAGGGACAATCAGCCCCAGCATTTT. The chain combines TRBV5-6 with TRBJ1-5; 8 nucleotides agree with TRBD1. The CDR3 spans 15 residues. From germline, CDR1 is SGHDT and CDR2 YYEEEE. With 1 base clipped from V and 3 bases from J, the junction kept 3 bases outside the gene matches.